This entry describes one T cell receptor (beta chain). Its matching antigen is unknown. The sample belongs to a study of T cell repertoires in cytomegalovirus infection. Study overall: Public TCR beta signatures were indicative of both CMV infection and a matching HLA type.

Study outcomes and limitations: It was HLA-C-restricted CMV-specific TCR beta clonotypes that dominated the response ex vivo.

TCRdb reprocessed the reads via MiXCR and lists one record per CDR3 protein. The top ten hold roughly 13% of the sample, which has 400,000 or so distinct CDR3 sequences, 30% to 40% seen once. Germline V gene data show CDR1 as SGHNT and CDR2 as YENEEA. The J segment lost 1 base and the V segment lost 1 base, leaving 9 bases of the junction unmatched. CDR3 size: 17 residues. The V call is TRBV11-3, the J call TRBJ1-2; 7 positions agree with TRBD1. The source material was PBMCs. The TCR was taken from a human donor in good health (CMV status not recorded). Some clones in this sample may be carry-over from other donors' samples. As DNA, the CDR3 is TGTGCCAGCAGCTTAGCATTGAAACAGGGGTATAACTATGGCTACACCTTC. Its protein product is CASSLALKQGYNYGYTF.